The entry that follows covers one T cell receptor beta chain sequence. Its recognized antigen is unknown. Base qualities are missing; no much larger clone stands one base away. V was cut back by 7 bases and J by 5 bases, leaving a gap of 18 bases between them. The CDR3, cysteine through phenylalanine, is 15 amino acids long. Just the 45-base CDR3 DNA is kept, in frame starting at base 1. CDR1 is given as MNHEY and CDR2 as SVGEGT, both from the germline V gene. This sample stems from a study of CD4 T cells in relation to SARS-CoV-2 and coronaviruses (dated by TCRdb to the early 2020s). Regarding the research as a whole: In the ViraFEST assay, PBMCs were cultured with antigen for ten to eleven days, after which TCR beta CDR3s were sequenced to identify clonal expansions specific to the antigen. The full convalescent cohort of more than nine patients had a median age of about 38 years, ranging from about 21 to 75 years. Among the 12 convalescent patients, 8 males and 4 females were included, and two of the subjects were Hispanic. Patient-derived lymphoblastoid cell lines were used to map the HLA restriction of shared crossreactive spike epitopes. Memory CD4+ T cell crossreactivity between SARS-CoV-2 and common cold coronavirus spike proteins was assessed at the TCR clonotype level in the study. The Adaptive Biotechnologies TCR-sequencing kit was used for samples from a few pre-COVID donors and for the naive versus memory experiments, whereas the other data were Illumina-based. Expansion assays from other donors in the study were sequenced with a different, Illumina-based TCR-beta assay.

Naive and memory CD4+ T cells were separated from cryopreserved PBMCs by first enriching for CD4 and then performing EasySep naive CD4+ T cell enrichment. For nine to eleven days, sorted naive or memory CD4+ T cells (about 100,000) were cultured at a 1:1 ratio with T cell-depleted PBMCs and CEF peptides. In general, every peptide culture condition was set up in three replicate wells. PBMCs were isolated from leukapheresis product or whole blood by Ficoll-Paque PLUS gradient centrifugation. The PBMCs went either fresh into the expansion assay or into cryopreservation at -140 degrees C. The QIAamp Micro DNA Kit was used to extract genomic DNA from the CD4+ T cells. Beyond this particular receptor, the publication reports: Naive versus memory sequencing indicated the assay detects memory recall responses rather than primary responses primed during culture. Small numbers of patients and of tested TCRs limited the study. In about 71% of donors, memory CD4+ clonotypes turned up that crossrecognized SARS-CoV-2 and at least one common cold coronavirus spike. Since the crossreactivity analysis centred on spike protein, crossreactivity against other viral proteins was not assessed. Because no donor provided both pre-pandemic and post-infection samples, tracing the source of pre-existing responses was limited. Crossreactive clones showed significantly weaker SARS-CoV-2-driven expansion than monoreactive clones, consistent with antigenic imprinting.

CEF-cultured naive and memory CD4+ T cell DNA received survey-level immunoSEQ TCR-beta sequencing. As for the original processing: During preprocessing, nonproductive sequences were removed, along with CDR3s that did not begin with C, did not end with F or W, or were shorter than 7 amino acids. Antigen-specific clonotypes were called with the MANAFEST web app on the basis of expansion relative to the reference and to other culture wells. A clone was considered positive if significant expansion relative to the reference culture was observed in 2 of 3 replicate wells at an FDR below 0.05. Positive clones also required significant expansion versus all other tandem wells and an odds ratio above 5. Cultured and uncultured naive and memory CD4+ repertoires were searched for previously identified spike- and CEF-reactive CDR3s. After three terminal residues were trimmed from each end, CDR3 homology was quantified as pairwise Levenshtein distance using the stringdist R package. The table comes from immuneACCESS by way of TCRdb, which keeps in-frame sequences with V and J called. Part of the clones is missing from these tables; in studies checked, under half for an unresolved V gene and the rest for unknown reasons. V, J and clone size are taken as reported in that table, and D and trimming were inferred from the DNA itself. The sample includes around 41,000 clones, with under 90% observed a single time. The biggest ten clones account for 0.95% to 1.5% of the sample.

In this chain, TRBV6-2 or TRBV6-3 is recombined with TRBJ1-5; the D region possibly corresponds to TRBD1 (6 bases align). The sequence was collected from an adult with COVID-19. The sequencing input was naive CD4+ T cells from PBMCs, cultured in vitro. The label giving this sample's cell subset or site can be read as: naive CD4+ T cells isolated by negative enrichment. The nucleotide sequence reads TGTGCCAGCACCCCCTGGGGGCAGGGGCATCAGCCCCAGCATTTT. This codes for CASTPWGQGHQPQHF.